Below, 19 T cell receptor beta chains from the same sample are listed, as sequenced in a study of shared clonotypes between healthy human individuals. Generated by immunoSEQ multiplex PCR, the TCRdb table keeps only in-frame clones and is missing some. There are about 1.1 million clones in the sample; approximately 77% occur only once, and almost 0.9% lies in the top ten. Sample: memory CD4+ T cells from PBMCs. Subset reported: CD45RA-negative fraction. The receptors were sampled from a man between 18 and 29 years old in good health. Some clones in this sample may be carry-over from other donors' samples.

Worth noting for this clone: Other nucleotide sequences from this sample produce the same CDR3. The chain carries TRBV9 and TRBJ2-5; D is ambiguous. Germline V gives CDR1 SGDLS, CDR2 YYNGEE. The germline V and J ends were trimmed by 0 bases and 4 bases, with 10 bases remaining between them. The CDR3 totals 14 residues. CDR3 region: CASSVEVSGETQYF. DNA for the CDR3: TGTGCCAGCAGCGTAGAGGTGTCGGGAGAGACCCAGTACTTC.

The chain is built from TRBV29-1 and TRBJ2-1; a possible D gene is TRBD2 (6 bases). V lost 6 bases and J 3 bases, leaving 18 bases between the germline ends. Germline assignment: CDR1 SQVTM and CDR2 ANQGSEA. CDR3 length: 15 residues. CDR3 DNA sequence: TGCAGCGTCCGTACCTTTAGCGGCGACTACAATGAGCAGTTCTTC. Residues: CSVRTFSGDYNEQFF.

This clone turned up a few times. The identical CDR3 is also encoded by other nucleotide sequences in the sample. The V and J genes are TRBV18 and TRBJ2-5; D remains unclear. CDR1 is KGHSH and CDR2 is LQKENI in the germline V gene. The germline V and J ends were trimmed by 0 bases and 1 base, with 3 bases remaining between them. The CDR3 is made up of 13 amino acids. CDR3 in DNA: TGTGCCAGCTCACCACCCAGCCAAGAGACCCAGTACTTC. The encoded protein is CASSPPSQETQYF.

This CDR3 reads CATRTAGNTIYF. The CDR3 nucleotides are TGTGCCACCCGGACAGCAGGAAACACCATATATTTT. The genes are TRBV19 and TRBJ1-3, with TRBD1 as a possible D gene (6 bases). The CDR3 extends over 12 amino acids. Germline V gives CDR1 LNHDA, CDR2 SQIVND (reference sequence). Trimming removed 10 bases from V and 4 bases from J, with 11 bases in between.

This rearrangement joins TRBV11-2 to TRBJ1-3, with 10 positions matching TRBD1. V lost 1 base, J lost 3 bases, and 3 bases stayed unmatched. The germline gives CDR1 SGHAT, CDR2 FQNNGV. The CDR3 is made up of 16 amino acids. The CDR3 nucleotides are TGTGCCAGCAGCTTAGGACAGGGGGCGGGTGGAAACACCATATATTTT. This codes for CASSLGQGAGGNTIYF.

This chain joins TRBV14 and TRBJ2-7; D unclear. The germline V gene has CDR1 SGHDN and CDR2 FVKESK. The CDR3 is 13 amino acids. Trimming left V 0 bases short and J 1 base short, with 4 bases between. CDR3 coding DNA: TGTGCCAGCAGCCAAGAACAGTCCTACGAGCAGTACTTC. Translation: CASSQEQSYEQYF. The full variable domain, completed using reference TRBV14 and TRBJ2-7, is EAGVTQFPSHSVIEKGQTVTLRCDPISGHDNLYWYRRVMGKEIKFLLHFVKESKQDESGMPNNRFLAERTGGTYSTLKVQPAELEDSGVYFCASSQEQSYEQYFGPGTRLTVT.

This chain joins TRBV12-1 and TRBJ2-4; the tabulated D call, TRBD2, remains unverified against the DNA. TRBV12-1 is recorded as a pseudogene. This CDR3 has 19 amino acids. CDR3 residues: CASSFGVPGDYQAKNIQYF. CDR3 sequence (DNA): TGTGCCAGCAGCTTTGGTGTCCCAGGGGACTACCAAGCCAAAAACATTCAGTACTTC.

This clone was seen only once. This chain joins TRBV5-1 and TRBJ2-7; 8 nucleotides line up with TRBD1. CDR3 length equals 16 residues. CDR1 and CDR2 (germline): SGHRS, YFSETQ. V dropped 4 bases and J dropped 1; count of bases not matched to a gene: 10. CDR3 amino acids: CASSGQDRALSYEQYF. As DNA, the CDR3 is TGCGCCAGCAGCGGGCAGGACAGGGCCCTTTCCTACGAGCAGTACTTC.

This chain links TRBV19 with TRBJ1-2; D is possibly TRBD1 (5 bases). Germline CDR1 reads LNHDA; CDR2 reads SQIVND (reference sequence). V dropped 3 bases and J dropped 4 bases, with 9 bases sitting between them. The CDR3 is 13 residues long. CDR3 sequence: CASSIADSYGYTF. CDR3 DNA: TGTGCCAGTAGTATCGCCGACAGCTATGGCTACACCTTC.

This clone was recorded many times. This same CDR3 is encoded by further DNA sequences in the sample. The chain links TRBV7-3 to TRBJ2-1; D remains ambiguous. Germline CDR1 reads SGHTA; CDR2 reads FQGTGA. This CDR3 is 13 amino acids long. V was trimmed by 0 bases and J by 10 bases, leaving 10 bases between them. The CDR3 nucleotides are TGTGCCAGCAGCTTAACCTCCAGTGGCGAGCAGTTCTTC. It codes for CASSLTSSGEQFF.

This sequence joins TRBV5-1 and TRBJ2-3; D gene unclear. CDR1 SGHRS and CDR2 YFSETQ come from the germline V gene. V was shortened by 4 bases and J by 2 bases, with 5 bases between the two germline ends. The CDR3 spans 12 residues. The CDR3 nucleotides read TGCGCCAGCAGCATCCTCACAGATACGCAGTATTTT. Translated: CASSILTDTQYF.

This chain uses TRBV5-1 with TRBJ2-7, with 7 bases identical to TRBD1. Germline CDR1 SGHRS, CDR2 YFSETQ. The CDR3 runs 13 residues. V was pared by 3 bases and J by 3 bases, with 3 bases of the junction left unmatched. CDR3 in DNA: TGCGCCAGCAGCTCGGGACAGAGCTACGAGCAGTACTTC. Translated, it gives CASSSGQSYEQYF. Full variable domain (outside the CDR3, taken from reference TRBV5-1 and TRBJ2-7): KAGVTQTPRYLIKTRGQQVTLSCSPISGHRSVSWYQQTPGQGLQFLFEYFSETQRNKGNFPGRFSGRQFSNSRSEMNVSTLELGDSALYLCASSSGQSYEQYFGPGTRLTVT.

V gene TRBV4-2 combines with J gene TRBJ1-1; no reliable D call. Between the trimmed V and J ends, which lost 0 bases and 1 base, there was a span of 9 bases. Germline loops: CDR1 LGHNA, CDR2 YNFKEQ. This CDR3 has 15 residues. This CDR3 is CASSQDPGWNTEAFF. As DNA, the CDR3 is TGTGCCAGCAGCCAAGATCCGGGGTGGAACACTGAAGCTTTCTTT.

This clone came up once. The chain employs TRBV11-2 and TRBJ2-7; D might be TRBD1 (6 bases). This CDR3 is built from 15 residues. CDR1 and CDR2 from the germline V gene are SGHAT and FQNNGV. The V and J ends lost 5 bases and 4 bases respectively, with 18 bases between them. The CDR3 DNA is TGTGCCAGCAGCGAAATGGGACACCAAGGGTACGAGCAGTACTTC. Protein product: CASSEMGHQGYEQYF.

The V call is TRBV28, the J call TRBJ2-7, with TRBD2 matching over 10 bases. Germline CDR1 and CDR2: MDHEN and SYDVKM. This CDR3 spans 15 amino acids. Trimming cost V 7 bases and J 6 bases; bases outside gene matches: 12. CDR3 nucleotides: TGTGCCAGCACCAAACCGAGCGGGAGGGCCCCCGAGCAGTACTTC. Its protein product is CASTKPSGRAPEQYF.

The chain is built from TRBV10-3 and TRBJ2-7, with 7 nucleotides matching TRBD2. Germline V gene sequence: CDR1 ENHRY, CDR2 SYGVKD. V was pared by 4 bases and J by 0 bases, with 6 bases of the junction left unmatched. The CDR3 totals 15 residues. The CDR3 reads CAISVSGGYSYEQYF. The CDR3, as DNA: TGTGCCATCAGTGTTTCGGGAGGATACTCCTACGAGCAGTACTTC.

This chain uses TRBV9 with TRBJ2-2; 14 bases agree with TRBD2. The CDR3 loop spans 17 amino acids. The V segment lost 2 bases and the J segment 5 bases; nucleotides outside the gene matches: 5. The germline V gene has CDR1 SGDLS and CDR2 YYNGEE. CDR3 residues: CASSVGTSGSWTGELFF. The CDR3 region has the DNA TGTGCCAGCAGCGTCGGGACTAGCGGGAGTTGGACCGGGGAGCTGTTTTTT.

The genes are TRBV11-2 and TRBJ2-5; 7 nucleotides line up with TRBD1. Germline loops: CDR1 SGHAT, CDR2 FQNNGV. Trimming took 5 bases from V and 7 from J; bases not matched to a gene: 10. The CDR3 has 14 residues. The CDR3 nucleotides are TGTGCCAGCAGCCCTCTTGACAGGGTGGGGACCCAGTACTTC. Residues: CASSPLDRVGTQYF. Variable domain in full (rest from reference TRBV11-2 and TRBJ2-5): EAGVAQSPRYKIIEKRQSVAFWCNPISGHATLYWYQQILGQGPKLLIQFQNNGVVDDSQLPKDRFSAERLKGVDSTLKIQPAKLEDSAVYLCASSPLDRVGTQYFGPGTRLLVL.

As for this clone: The same CDR3 is also encoded by other DNA sequences in this sample. The V gene is TRBV28, the J gene TRBJ2-7; 9 nucleotides line up with TRBD1. Losses at the gene ends were 5 bases for V and 3 bases for J; bases not matched to a gene: 11. The CDR3 has 16 amino acids. Germline CDR1 MDHEN, CDR2 SYDVKM. As DNA, the CDR3 is TGTGCCAGCAGTCCACTGGGACAGGGTAAGCGCTACGAGCAGTACTTC. Translation: CASSPLGQGKRYEQYF.